This TCR beta chain comes out of a study of beta chain features in type 1 diabetes. Investigators reverse transcribed all isolated RNA, so they sequenced expressed TCRB transcripts. Method: immunoSEQ multiplex PCR; TCRdb's copy keeps in-frame clones and lacks some. The sample comprises under 800,000 clones, around 15% of which are singletons, and roughly 0.098% rests with the top ten. The germline V gene encodes CDR1 LGHNT and CDR2 FRNRAP. V was cut by 0 bases and J by 0 bases, with 12 bases left in between. The CDR3 totals 17 residues. What was sequenced was naive CD4+ T cells from blood. The chain employs TRBV12-5 and TRBJ2-1; unclear D gene. The receptor's source is a man younger than 30 in good health. DNA of the CDR3: TGTGCTAGTGGTTTGGTATCCAGCGTGAGCTCCTACAATGAGCAGTTCTTC. Protein product: CASGLVSSVSSYNEQFF.